This TCR beta chain was documented in a study of OX40 agonist ivuxolimab in advanced cancers. Study-wide context: Patients' therapy was ivuxolimab, an antibody that acts as an agonist of OX40 (CD134).

The CDR3 runs to 15 residues. The germline V gene has CDR1 SSHAT and CDR2 FNYEAQ (reference sequence). Whole-study findings and limits: People who partly responded at 0.1-3.0 mg/kg had some of the least clonal expansion seen.

Concerning this clone: As yet, its antigen is unknown. Relative to the germline gene, one junction end is altered; a read error may explain this.

The table came from immunoSEQ multiplex PCR; TCRdb's copy has only in-frame clones and leaves some out. Among about 46,000 clones listed, 75% to 90% were seen once. The sequence derives from an adult with an advanced solid tumor such as melanoma, head and neck, liver or kidney cancer. The material sequenced was CD4+ or CD8+ T cells sorted from blood, taken in a trial of the OX40 agonist ivuxolimab. The chain has TRBV7-7 and TRBJ2-1; weak D call: TRBD2 (7 bases). CDR3 coding DNA: TGTGCTAGCAGCTTAGTCGGGGGGCCGCAGGATGAGCAGTTCTTC. Its translation is CASSLVGGPQDEQFF.